The 7 T cell receptor beta chains listed next were all sequenced from one sample in a study of blood T cells in healthy people across ages. Alongside a J-beta primer mix, a sample-barcoded 5' primer served in a second PCR lasting 7 to 11 cycles. Using its own MiXCR run on the 5' RACE reads, TCRdb lists one record per CDR3 protein. The data contain approximately 2,000,000 distinct CDR3 sequences, around 42% of them singletons. The sample was blood. Receptor source: a human donor in good health.

The V and J genes are TRBV7-9 and TRBJ1-2, with D maybe TRBD1 (6 bases). Trimming stripped 3 bases from V and 8 bases from J, with 13 bases between. The length of the CDR3 is 13 residues. The germline CDR1 and CDR2 sequences are SEHNR and FQNEAQ (reference sequence). The CDR3 coding sequence is TGTGCCAGCAGCTTTGAAGGCAGGGGAGGCTACACCTTC. Its protein product is CASSFEGRGGYTF.

The genes are TRBV5-5 and TRBJ1-5; a possible D gene is TRBD1 (5 bases). The V and J ends lost 3 bases and 2 bases respectively, with 18 bases between them. The germline V gene has CDR1 SGHKS and CDR2 YYEKEE (reference sequence). The CDR3 extends over 17 amino acids. In nucleotides, the CDR3 is TGTGCCAGCAGCTCCTACAGAGTGTTAGGGGGCAATCAGCCCCAGCATTTT. It yields the protein CASSSYRVLGGNQPQHF.

This clonotype was detected a few times. The gene calls are TRBV14 and TRBJ1-4; D is possibly TRBD1 (5 bases). Deletions cut 6 bases from V and 4 bases from J, with 12 bases between. The CDR3 is 14 amino acids. The germline V gene encodes CDR1 SGHDN and CDR2 FVKESK. CDR3 region: CASSRAGGNEKLFF. The CDR3 nucleotides are TGTGCCAGCAGTCGCGCCGGGGGTAATGAAAAACTGTTTTTT.

In DNA, the CDR3 is TGTGCCAGCAGCCAAGCGAGCCCCCGGGAGCGGGAGACCCAGTACTTC. Translating gives CASSQASPRERETQYF. The gene calls are TRBV4-2 and TRBJ2-7, with a possible D match to TRBD2 (6 bases). The J call is doubtful: the DNA matches TRBJ2-5 better. The germline gives CDR1 LGHNA, CDR2 YNFKEQ. The CDR3 covers 16 residues.

Many counts were recorded for this clonotype. V gene TRBV4-3 combines with J gene TRBJ1-2; tentative D call: TRBD1 (6 bases). Germline-derived CDR1 and CDR2 are LGHNA and YSLEER. Trimming removed 1 base at V and 3 bases at J, with 24 bases between. The CDR3 contains 19 residues. The CDR3 DNA sequence: TGCGCCAGCAGCCAAGGTTACTCCACAGGGCCGTCGACCTACTATGGCTACACCTTC. Protein sequence: CASSQGYSTGPSTYYGYTF.

The rearrangement joins TRBV27 to TRBJ2-7, with TRBD1 matching over 9 bases. The V segment lost 6 bases and the J segment 0 bases; nucleotides outside the gene matches: 12. The V gene's germline CDR1 is MNHEY and CDR2 SMNVEV (reference sequence). The CDR3 covers 17 residues. This CDR3 is CASSPGQGRSSSYEQYF. The CDR3 DNA sequence: TGTGCCAGCAGCCCGGGACAGGGAAGGTCGAGCTCCTACGAGCAGTACTTC.

This clonotype turned up a few times. The chain's CDR3 is CASSLSWGVNEQFF. The CDR3 nucleotides read TGTGCCAGCAGTTTGTCCTGGGGGGTCAATGAGCAGTTCTTC. This chain uses TRBV12-3 or TRBV12-4 with TRBJ2-1, with TRBD2 as a possible D gene (6 bases). The V gene lost 3 bases and the J gene lost 6 bases, with 12 bases spanning the gap. The CDR3 extends over 14 amino acids.